This T cell receptor (beta chain) emerged from a study of T cells after yellow fever vaccination. The CDR3 has 19 residues. Germline V gene data show CDR1 as SEHNR and CDR2 as FQNEAQ (reference sequence). V gave up 3 bases and J gave up 0 bases, with 23 bases separating them. TCRdb re-called the 5' RACE reads through MiXCR, storing one row per CDR3 protein. The sample includes around 310,000 distinct CDR3 sequences, approximately 4.5% of them seen just once. This clonotype has a count of ten or more. This chain uses TRBV7-9 with TRBJ2-5; possible D gene TRBD1, 5 bases. The material was PBMCs, obtained 15 days after the yellow fever booster vaccination. The receptor was isolated from a man between 18 and 29 years old who received the YFV17D yellow fever vaccine. CDR3 in DNA: TGTGCCAGCAGCTTTCCGAGGCAGGGCCAAATCGTGTACCAAGAGACCCAGTACTTC. Translating it yields CASSFPRQGQIVYQETQYF.